Each of the 5 T cell receptor beta chains below was sequenced from the same sample in a study of cytomegalovirus exposure and HLA in healthy donors. The PCR employed 60 Vbeta primers together with 13 Jbeta primers. Repertoires were generated with immunoSEQ multiplex PCR, while TCRdb's copy carries only in-frame clones and drops some. The sample holds 160,000 or so clones, around three quarters seen once. The sample comprised PBMCs. These TCRs come from a middle-aged man in good health and CMV-seronegative.

The chain couples TRBV27 to TRBJ2-5; D remains unclear. The DNA end is more similar to TRBJ2-7, so the J call may be wrong. Germline CDR1 is MNHEY and CDR2 is SMNVEV (reference sequence). CDR3 length: 13 amino acids. For the CDR3, the DNA is TGTGCCAGCAGTTTAACCTCTCACTACGAGCAGTACTTC. This sequence encodes CASSLTSHYEQYF.

The chain uses TRBV10-1 and TRBJ1-1, with 12 nucleotides matching TRBD1. This CDR3 has 13 residues. Germline-derived CDR1 and CDR2 are WNHNN and SYGVQD (reference sequence). The junction had 3 bases not matched to a gene; V was cut back by 8 bases and J by 5 bases. DNA of the CDR3: TGCGCCAGCCGGGGACAGGGGGCAACTGAAGCTTTCTTT. As protein: CASRGQGATEAFF.

Only one count was recorded for this clone. V is TRBV7-3 and J is TRBJ2-4, with TRBD1 matching 8 bases. The CDR3 spans 14 residues. Germline V gene data show CDR1 as SGHTA and CDR2 as FQGTGA. Losses at the gene ends were 4 bases for V and 6 bases for J; bases not matched to a gene: 5. The CDR3 loop is CASSSTGAGNIQYF. The CDR3 nucleotides read TGTGCCAGCAGCTCGACAGGGGCTGGAAACATTCAGTACTTC.

The table lists this clone with a few counts. The chain carries TRBV6-1 and TRBJ1-2; TRBD1 might be the D (6 bases). Germline CDR1 reads MNHNS; CDR2 reads SASEGT. V was pared by 6 bases and J by 3 bases, with 11 bases between. This CDR3 is built from 13 residues. In DNA, the CDR3 is TGTGCCAGCAGACCGACAGGTGACTATGGCTACACCTTC. This gives the protein CASRPTGDYGYTF.

This chain links TRBV7-3 with TRBJ2-3, with 7 bases matching TRBD1. V shed 4 bases and J 4 bases; nucleotides not matched to a gene: 8. The germline CDR1 and CDR2 sequences are SGHTA and FQGTGA. CDR3 size: 15 residues. DNA of the CDR3: TGTGCCAGCAGCTCGCGGACAGGTGGGGCAGATACGCAGTATTTT. Translation gives CASSSRTGGADTQYF.